This TCR beta chain was recorded in a study of T cell responses to AZD1222 COVID-19 vaccine. Study findings and constraints: Only a handful of AZD1222 recipients tested seropositive at baseline. Vaccination with two AZD1222 doses was followed by a rise in Spike-specific TCR breadth and depth.

Method: immunoSEQ multiplex PCR; TCRdb's copy keeps in-frame clones and lacks some. The sample contains 150,000 to 200,000 clones, around 94% of which appear only once. Notes on this clone: Its antigen is not identified.

Here the sequenced sample was peripheral blood, taken on day 0 of AZD1222 vaccination. This receptor was obtained from an adult in good health.

DNA of the CDR3: TGTGCCAGCAGGCCGTCCCCGAGCTATGGCTACACCTTC. Translated: CASRPSPSYGYTF. V gene TRBV28 combines with J gene TRBJ1-2, with no clear D. V was trimmed by 6 bases and J by 4 bases, leaving 12 bases between them. This CDR3 has 13 residues. Germline CDR1 MDHEN, CDR2 SYDVKM.